One and the same sample provided the 10 T cell receptor beta chains below, sequenced in a study of blood T cell repertoires in COVID-19 (dated by TCRdb to the early 2020s). The library was generated by the immunoSEQ multiplex PCR assay. As stored in TCRdb, this immuneACCESS dataset retains in-frame rearrangements with V and J assigned. A fraction of the clones does not appear; measured against another copy, unresolved V genes explain less than half of the discrepancy, and the remainder lacks a known reason. This sample has approximately 20,000 clones in its table, and around 87% of those were observed once. The ten largest clones capture roughly a sixth of the sample. Sequenced: peripheral blood. These receptors all come from a man aged 65 to 85 with acute or convalescent COVID-19.

The J gene is TRBJ1-6, the V gene TRBV13; tentatively, D is TRBD1 (6 bases). CDR3 length: 15 residues. The V end lost 3 bases, the J end lost 10 bases, and 16 bases lay between the germline ends. Germline assignment: CDR1 PRHDT and CDR2 FYEKMQ (reference sequence). CDR3: CASSFNKGERSPLHF. The CDR3 DNA is TGTGCCAGCAGCTTTAATAAGGGGGAAAGGTCACCCCTCCACTTT. Filled out from reference TRBV13 and TRBJ1-6, the complete variable domain reads AAGVIQSPRHLIKEKRETATLKCYPIPRHDTVYWYQQGPGQDPQFLISFYEKMQSDKGSIPDRFSAQQFSDYHSELNMSSLELGDSALYFCASSFNKGERSPLHFGNGTRLTVT.

The chain uses TRBV19 and TRBJ2-1; TRBD2 matches at 8 bases. Germline assignment: CDR1 LNHDA and CDR2 SQIVND (reference sequence). V was pared by 3 bases and J by 9 bases, with 13 bases of the junction left unmatched. The CDR3 is 16 amino acids. CDR3 DNA: TGTGCCAGTAGTATCTCGCCGGGAGGGCCCTCGTCTGAGCAGTTCTTC. Protein sequence: CASSISPGGPSSEQFF.

This chain connects TRBV27 to TRBJ2-7; tentative D call: TRBD1 (6 bases). V was trimmed by 3 bases and J by 6 bases, leaving 15 bases between them. CDR1 is MNHEY and CDR2 is SMNVEV in the germline V gene (reference sequence). This CDR3 region has 14 residues. CDR3 residues: CASSFSTYRAEQYF. In DNA, the CDR3 is TGTGCCAGCAGTTTCTCGACCTACAGGGCCGAGCAGTACTTC.

The chain couples TRBV23-1 to TRBJ2-7; a weak D match, TRBD1 (6 bases). TRBV23-1 is classed as an ORF, of uncertain function. This CDR3 spans 15 amino acids. V was cut by 4 bases and J by 4 bases, with 17 bases left in between. In DNA form, the CDR3 reads TGCGCCAGCAGTCTCCCCGGCAGGGGAGCATACGAGCAGTACTTC. It specifies CASSLPGRGAYEQYF.

This chain links TRBV9 with TRBJ2-1; 8 bases map to TRBD2. V lost 0 bases and J lost 4; bases outside the gene matches: 9. From germline, CDR1 is SGDLS and CDR2 YYNGEE. The CDR3 contains 17 residues. CDR3 in amino acids: CASSVAPPGLDYNEQFF. The CDR3 DNA follows: TGTGCCAGCAGCGTAGCACCTCCGGGACTAGATTACAATGAGCAGTTCTTC.

This clone was seen only once. DNA for the CDR3: TGTGCCAGCAACCGGGACAGGGGTTACGAGCAGTACTTC. It codes for CASNRDRGYEQYF. V is TRBV2 and J is TRBJ2-7, with 10 bases identical to TRBD1. CDR1 and CDR2 from the germline V gene are SNHLY and FYNNEI. The J segment lost 4 bases and the V segment lost 7 bases, leaving 4 bases of the junction unmatched. CDR3 length: 13 residues.

A word on this clone: This sample includes further DNA sequences coding for the same CDR3. This chain connects TRBV5-1 to TRBJ2-5, with 10 bases that match TRBD2. Looked up from germline, CDR1 is SGHRS and CDR2 is YFSETQ. The CDR3 has 14 residues. Trimming at V came to 4 bases and at J to 3 bases, leaving 3 bases not matched to a gene. The CDR3 here is CASSLGTSEETQYF. The CDR3 coding sequence is TGCGCCAGCAGCCTCGGGACTAGCGAAGAGACCCAGTACTTC.

This chain connects TRBV6-5 to TRBJ2-5; 9 positions match TRBD1. CDR3 length: 13 amino acids. V lost 7 bases and J lost 5; bases outside the gene matches: 5. Germline V lookup: CDR1 MNHEY, CDR2 SVGAGI. CDR3 sequence: CASNRDRDETQYF. The CDR3 DNA reads as TGTGCCAGCAATCGGGACAGGGACGAGACCCAGTACTTC.

This chain uses TRBV24-1 with TRBJ1-5, with TRBD1 as a possible D gene (5 bases). Trimming shortened V by 6 bases and J by 2 bases, and 13 bases separated the two germline ends. The CDR3 is made up of 15 amino acids. Germline loops: CDR1 KGHDR, CDR2 SFDVKD. The CDR3 spells CATSQGSGGNQPQHF. The CDR3 DNA reads TGTGCCACCAGTCAGGGCTCGGGGGGCAATCAGCCCCAGCATTTT.

The J gene is TRBJ2-7, the V gene TRBV9; 15 bases are shared with TRBD2. This CDR3 contains 16 residues. The ends lost 4 bases at V and 1 base at J; junction bases unmatched: 3. Germline assignment: CDR1 SGDLS and CDR2 YYNGEE. The CDR3 protein is CASSPGLAGGSYEQYF. The CDR3 bases are TGTGCCAGCAGCCCGGGACTAGCGGGAGGATCCTACGAGCAGTACTTC.